This entry describes one T cell receptor (beta chain). The antigen is unknown. V was pared by 2 bases and J by 3 bases, with 8 bases of the junction left unmatched. Germline lookup yields CDR1 LNHNV and CDR2 YYDKDF (reference sequence). The CDR3 loop spans 17 amino acids. Repertoires were generated with immunoSEQ multiplex PCR, while TCRdb's copy carries only in-frame clones and drops some. The sample yields 100,000 or so clones, over 75% seen once. The data stem from a study of graft-versus-host responses after intestinal transplantation. Across the whole study: Recipients had transplants, and these were multivisceral, liver-intestinal, or isolated intestinal. Recipients uniformly received anti-thymocyte globulin induction, followed by tacrolimus and steroids for roughly three years.

Whole-study results and caveats: There were GvH clones found in recipient marrow, and some of them appeared first in ileum or blood.

This TCR was recovered from a human donor who was the organ donor for an intestinal transplant. The chain uses TRBV15 and TRBJ1-5; TRBD1 matches 9 bases. The sample in question was unstimulated CD4+ T cells sorted from spleen or lymph node cells, obtained before transplant. The CDR3 region is CATSRRSTGGFNQPQHF. CDR3 sequence (DNA): TGTGCCACCAGCAGACGAAGTACAGGGGGCTTCAATCAGCCCCAGCATTTT.